The clone carrying this TCR beta chain was detected only a few times. The record originates from a study of blood T cell repertoires in COVID-19. At the level of the study: Sources were T cells, B-cell-depleted T cells, or PBMCs; the material itself was cDNA or gDNA.

V lost 1 base and J lost 5; bases outside the gene matches: 9. The CDR3 totals 17 residues. From germline, CDR1 is LGHDT and CDR2 YNNKEL (reference sequence). As originally analysed: Nucleated cell number was recorded as an estimate derived from reference gene primer amplification. This table comes from immunoSEQ multiplex PCR, and its TCRdb copy is limited to in-frame clones, with some not included. V and J calls and clone size are those listed in that table; D and trimming were worked out from the DNA. The sample has nearly 200,000 clones, around nine tenths seen once. The chain couples TRBV3-1 (or the pseudogene TRBV3-2) to TRBJ2-5, with 11 bases aligning to TRBD2. Sequencing was done on a sample of peripheral blood. This receptor was taken from a middle-aged woman who had recovered from COVID-19. The CDR3 reads CASSQGLAGHHPETQYF. The CDR3, as DNA: TGTGCCAGCAGCCAAGGACTAGCGGGACATCACCCCGAGACCCAGTACTTC.